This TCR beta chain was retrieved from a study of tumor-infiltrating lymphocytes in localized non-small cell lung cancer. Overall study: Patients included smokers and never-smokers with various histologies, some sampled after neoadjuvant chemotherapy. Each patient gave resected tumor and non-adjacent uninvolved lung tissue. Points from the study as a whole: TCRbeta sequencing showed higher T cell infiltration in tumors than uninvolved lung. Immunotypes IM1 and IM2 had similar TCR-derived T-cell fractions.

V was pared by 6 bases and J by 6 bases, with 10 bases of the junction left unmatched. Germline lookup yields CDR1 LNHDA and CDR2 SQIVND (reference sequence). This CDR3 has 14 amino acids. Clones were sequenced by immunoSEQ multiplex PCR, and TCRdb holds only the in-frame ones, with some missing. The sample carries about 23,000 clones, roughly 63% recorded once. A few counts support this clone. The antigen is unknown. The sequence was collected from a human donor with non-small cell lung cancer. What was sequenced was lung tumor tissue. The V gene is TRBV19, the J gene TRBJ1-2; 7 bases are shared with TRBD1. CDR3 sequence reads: CASRPNDREDGYTF. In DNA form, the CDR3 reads TGTGCCAGTAGACCCAACGACAGGGAGGATGGCTACACCTTC. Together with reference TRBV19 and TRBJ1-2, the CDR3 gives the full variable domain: DGGITQSPKYLFRKEGQNVTLSCEQNLNHDAMYWYRQDPGQGLRLIYYSQIVNDFQKGDIAEGYSVSREKKESFPLTVTSAQKNPTAFYLCASRPNDREDGYTFGSGTRLTVV.